The 16 T cell receptor gamma chains reported below all come from one sample, sequenced in a study of γδ T cells in repeated Plasmodium falciparum infection. With CATT, TCRdb re-called clones from the multiplex PCR reads. The sample yields some 14,000 gamma-chain clones, around 1.6% seen once. Vgamma9/Vdelta2+ and Vdelta2-negative gammadelta T cells were flow-sorted from PBMC for bulk sequencing. The sample taken for sequencing was gamma-delta T cells from blood. These receptors were collected from a pool of human donors (malaria-infected and uninfected, not separated).

This clone was observed many times. TCRdb lists the protein of a much larger clone for this DNA, which differs at residue 10, so this is likely a read error; the protein given here is translated from the DNA itself. The chain uses TRGV4 and TRGJ1 or TRGJ2. As TCRdb names no J gene, one was assigned here on the basis of a DNA match to germline. The germline V gene encodes CDR1 EGSTGY and CDR2 YDSYTSSV. With V trimmed by 8 bases and J by 0 bases, 19 bases remained unmatched. This CDR3 region has 17 residues. CDR3 in DNA: TGTGCCACCTCGGAAGTGAGTAAGAGCGGGAATTATTATAAGAAACTCTTT. It is translated as CATSEVSKSGNYYKKLF.

This clone was picked up many times. TCRdb attributes to this sequence the protein of a much larger clone, which differs from the DNA translation at residue 5; a read error is likely, and the protein displayed is translated from the DNA. The rearrangement links TRGV9 to TRGJ1 or TRGJ2. The J gene, absent from TCRdb, was called here by matching the DNA to germline. CDR1 and CDR2 (germline): GITISATS, ISYDGTV (reference sequence). The CDR3 has 13 amino acids. The CDR3 reads CALWGVQDYKKLF. In DNA, the CDR3 is TGTGCCTTGTGGGGGGTGCAAGATTATAAGAAACTCTTT.

This clone has ten or more counts. A read error is the likely source, as a far larger clone sits one nucleotide away. The rearrangement links TRGV9 to TRGJ1 or TRGJ2. Germline loops: CDR1 GITISATS, CDR2 ISYDGTV (reference sequence). The CDR3 is made up of 11 amino acids. The CDR3 sequence: CALWVGDKKLF. The CDR3 bases are TGTGCCCTGTGGGTCGGAGATAAGAAACTCTTT.

The table lists this clone with a few counts. The protein that TCRdb holds for this DNA derives from a much larger clone and differs from the translated DNA at residue 17, which likely indicates a read error; the protein shown here is translated from the DNA. The chain has TRGV9 and TRGJP. Here the J gene was assigned by germline matching of the DNA, as TCRdb has none. This CDR3 has 20 amino acids. Per the germline V gene, CDR1 is GITISATS and CDR2 is ISYDGTV (reference sequence). The CDR3 reads CALWEVRRALRGLGKKSKVF. The CDR3 DNA sequence: TGTGCCTTGTGGGAGGTGCGAAGGGCCCTCCGGGGGTTGGGCAAAAAAAGCAAGGTATTT.

In regard to this clone: The amino acid sequence in TCRdb belongs to a much larger clone and departs from this DNA's translation at residue 12, likely a sequencing read error; the sequence shown is translated from the DNA. The CDR3 region has the DNA TGTGCCTTGTGGGAGGTGCAAGTTGGGTTGGGCACAAAAATCAAGGTATTT. Its translation is CALWEVQVGLGTKIKVF. The chain joins TRGV9 to TRGJP. The CDR3 contains 17 residues. Germline V gene lookup returns CDR1 GITISATS and CDR2 ISYDGTV (reference sequence).

This clone was observed at least ten times. The protein recorded in TCRdb matches a much larger clone and deviates from this DNA's translation at residue 5, suggesting a read error; the protein here is obtained by translating the DNA. The V gene is TRGV9, the J gene TRGJ1 or TRGJ2. TCRdb supplies no J gene; here it was assigned by aligning the nucleotide sequence to germline. The junction had 10 bases not matched to a gene; V was cut back by 5 bases and J by 0 bases. The CDR3 length is 15 residues. Germline V gene lookup returns CDR1 GITISATS and CDR2 ISYDGTV (reference sequence). CDR3 sequence reads: CALWGGKTNYYKKLF. CDR3 nucleotide sequence: TGTGCCTTGTGGGGGGGCAAAACGAATTATTATAAGAAACTCTTT.

This clone was counted only a few times. TCRdb lists the protein of a much larger clone for this DNA, which differs at residue 3, so this is likely a read error; the protein given here is translated from the DNA itself. The rearrangement links TRGV3 to TRGJ1 or TRGJ2. CDR3 length equals 15 residues. CDR1 is VTNTFY and CDR2 is YDVSTARD in the germline V gene (reference sequence). As DNA, the CDR3 is TGTGCCTCCTGGGACAGGCGTGCGAGATATTATAAGAAACTCTTT. This encodes CASWDRRARYYKKLF.

On this clone: The mismatch at residue 11 between this DNA's translation and the TCRdb protein of a much larger clone likely reflects a read error; the protein shown is translated from the DNA. This sequence joins TRGV9 and TRGJ1 or TRGJ2. TCRdb gives no J gene; it was assigned here by matching the DNA to germline. Looked up from germline, CDR1 is GITISATS and CDR2 is ISYDGTV (reference sequence). The CDR3 length is 16 residues. The DNA of the CDR3 is TGTGCCTTGTGGGAGGTCCACTACGAGAATTGTTATAAGAAACTCTTT. The encoded protein is CALWEVHYENCYKKLF.

This clone occurred a few times. Translating this DNA gives a protein that differs at residue 8 from the TCRdb one, which belongs to a much larger clone; a read error is likely, and the protein shown is this translation. The gene calls are TRGV9 and TRGJP. Here the J gene was assigned by germline matching of the DNA, as TCRdb has none. V dropped 2 bases and J dropped 9; count of bases not matched to a gene: 7. The V gene's germline CDR1 is GITISATS and CDR2 ISYDGTV (reference sequence). The CDR3 runs 16 residues. This CDR3 reads CALWEDNGLGKKIKVF. The CDR3 nucleotides read TGTGCCTTGTGGGAGGACAACGGGTTGGGCAAAAAAATCAAGGTATTT.

For this clone: A far more abundant clone sits one base away, making this likely a read error. The V gene was identified as TRGV4, while no J gene was called. Germline CDR1 is EGSTGY and CDR2 is YDSYTSSV. The CDR3 loop spans 10 amino acids. In DNA form, the CDR3 reads TGTGCCACCTGGGATGGGAAGAAGCTCTTT. Residues: CATWDGKKLF.

Worth noting for this clone: The TCRdb record carries a much larger clone's protein, which differs from this DNA's translation at residue 6; a read error is the likely cause, and the protein listed here is the DNA translation. The V and J genes are TRGV9 and TRGJ1 or TRGJ2. Since TCRdb gives no J gene, matching the DNA to germline was used here to assign it. The germline V gene has CDR1 GITISATS and CDR2 ISYDGTV (reference sequence). The CDR3 consists of 17 residues. V lost 2 bases, J lost 1 base, and 14 bases stayed unmatched. The CDR3 DNA follows: TGTGCCTTGTGGGAGGCCCCTCCATCAGAAAATTATTATAAGAAACTCTTT. Amino acids: CALWEAPPSENYYKKLF.

This clone has only a few counts. With a far larger clone one base away, a read error is the likely cause. In the same sample, other DNA sequences code for this CDR3. This chain connects TRGV2 to TRGJ1 or TRGJ2. The J gene, missing from TCRdb, was assigned here through DNA to germline matching. CDR3 size: 13 residues. From germline, CDR1 is EGSNGY and CDR2 YDSYNSKV. This CDR3 reads CATWDGPLNKKLF. CDR3 coding DNA: TGTGCTACCTGGGACGGGCCCTTAAATAAGAAACTCTTT.

In this sample, this clone turned up many times. One end of the junction fails to match germline, which may point to a read error. The chain has TRGV9 and TRGJP. TCRdb records no J gene; here it was assigned by comparing the DNA to germline. The CDR3 runs 17 residues. Germline V gene sequence: CDR1 GITISATS, CDR2 ISYDGTV (reference sequence). CDR3 sequence: CALWEVQGGLGKKTKVF. CDR3 sequence (DNA): TGTGCCTTGTGGGAGGTGCAGGGAGGGTTGGGCAAAAAAACCAAGGTATTT.

This clone was recorded at least ten times. The likely explanation is a read error, given a far larger clone one base away. Other nucleotide sequences from this sample produce the same CDR3. The chain uses TRGV3 and TRGJ1 or TRGJ2. The J gene, left out of TCRdb, was set here by checking the DNA against germline. Germline CDR1 reads VTNTFY; CDR2 reads YDVSTARD (reference sequence). V shed 0 bases and J 10 bases; nucleotides not matched to a gene: 9. CDR3 length: 13 residues. CDR3 DNA sequence: TGTGCCACCTGGGACAGGCGAGGATACAAGAAACTCTTT. This gives the protein CATWDRRGYKKLF.

At least ten counts were recorded for this clone. This likely traces to a read error, being one base from a far larger clone. This CDR3 is also generated by other DNA sequences in the sample. V usage is TRGV9 and J usage is TRGJP. Because TCRdb records no J gene, it was assigned here through a match of the DNA to germline. Germline-derived CDR1 and CDR2 are GITISATS and ISYDGTV (reference sequence). The length of the CDR3 is 17 residues. The CDR3 reads CALWEVHEELGKKIKVF. For the CDR3, the DNA is TGTGCCCTGTGGGAGGTGCACGAAGAGTTGGGCAAAAAAATCAAGGTATTT.

This clone was seen at least ten times. TCRdb's entry gives the protein of a much larger clone, which mismatches this DNA's translation at residue 5, likely from a read error; the protein reported here is translated from the DNA. This chain connects TRGV5 to TRGJ1 or TRGJ2. The CDR3 is 13 residues long. In germline, CDR1 is VINAFY, CDR2 YDVSNSKD. CDR3 bases: TGTGCCACCTGGGGCAGGCCTTTCGATAAGAAACTCTTT. Its translation is CATWGRPFDKKLF.